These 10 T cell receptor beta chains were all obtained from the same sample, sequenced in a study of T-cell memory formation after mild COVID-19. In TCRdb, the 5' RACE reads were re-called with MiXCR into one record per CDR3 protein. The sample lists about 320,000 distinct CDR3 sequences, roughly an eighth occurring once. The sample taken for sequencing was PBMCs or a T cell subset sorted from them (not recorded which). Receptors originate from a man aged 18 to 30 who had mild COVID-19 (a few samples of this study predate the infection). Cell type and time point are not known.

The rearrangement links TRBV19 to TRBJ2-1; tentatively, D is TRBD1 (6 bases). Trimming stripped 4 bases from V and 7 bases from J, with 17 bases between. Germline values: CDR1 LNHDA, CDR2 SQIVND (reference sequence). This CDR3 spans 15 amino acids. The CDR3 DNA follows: TGTGCCAGTAGTACCGACCCACAGGGATGGAATGAGCAGTTCTTC. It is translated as CASSTDPQGWNEQFF.

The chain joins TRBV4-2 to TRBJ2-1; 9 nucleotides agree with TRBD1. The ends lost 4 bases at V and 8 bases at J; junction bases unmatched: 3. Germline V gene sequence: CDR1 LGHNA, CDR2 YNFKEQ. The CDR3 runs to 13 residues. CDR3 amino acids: CASSPTGGDEQFF. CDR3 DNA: TGTGCCAGCAGCCCGACAGGGGGAGATGAGCAGTTCTTC.

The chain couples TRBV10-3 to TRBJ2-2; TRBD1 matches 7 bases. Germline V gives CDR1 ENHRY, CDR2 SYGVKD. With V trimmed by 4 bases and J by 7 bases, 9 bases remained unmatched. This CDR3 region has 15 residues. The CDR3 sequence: CAISGQQGLNGELFF. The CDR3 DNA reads TGTGCCATCAGTGGGCAACAGGGGTTAAACGGGGAGCTGTTTTTT.

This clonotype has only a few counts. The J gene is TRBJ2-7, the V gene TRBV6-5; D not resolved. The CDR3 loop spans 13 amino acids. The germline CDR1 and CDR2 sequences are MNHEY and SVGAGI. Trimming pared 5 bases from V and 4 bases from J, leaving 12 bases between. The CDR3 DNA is TGTGCCAGCAGTCGAACTGCAAATTACGAGCAGTACTTC. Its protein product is CASSRTANYEQYF.

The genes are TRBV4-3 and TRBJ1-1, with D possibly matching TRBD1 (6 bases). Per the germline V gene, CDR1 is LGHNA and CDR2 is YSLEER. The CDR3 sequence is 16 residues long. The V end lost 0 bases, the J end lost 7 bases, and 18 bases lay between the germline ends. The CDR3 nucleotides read TGCGCCAGCAGCCAAGATCGCGTGGGGGCTACCAATGAAGCTTTCTTT. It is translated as CASSQDRVGATNEAFF.

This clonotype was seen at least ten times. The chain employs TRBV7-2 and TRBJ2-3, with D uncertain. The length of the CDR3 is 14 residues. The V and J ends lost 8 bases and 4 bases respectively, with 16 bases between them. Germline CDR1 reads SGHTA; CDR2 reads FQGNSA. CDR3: CASRPHTRADTQYF. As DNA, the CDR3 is TGTGCCAGCCGCCCCCACACCCGGGCAGATACGCAGTATTTT. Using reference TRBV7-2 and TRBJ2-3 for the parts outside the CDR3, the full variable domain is GAGVSQSPSNKVTEKGKDVELRCDPISGHTALYWYRQSLGQGLEFLIYFQGNSAPDKSGLPSDRFSAERTGGSVSTLTIQRTQQEDSAVYLCASRPHTRADTQYFGPGTRLTVL.

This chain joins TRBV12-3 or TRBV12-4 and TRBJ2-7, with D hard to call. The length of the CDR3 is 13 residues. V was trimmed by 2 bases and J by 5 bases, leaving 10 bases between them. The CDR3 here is CASSLLRSNEQYF. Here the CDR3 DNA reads TGTGCCAGCAGTTTATTGAGATCTAACGAGCAGTACTTC.

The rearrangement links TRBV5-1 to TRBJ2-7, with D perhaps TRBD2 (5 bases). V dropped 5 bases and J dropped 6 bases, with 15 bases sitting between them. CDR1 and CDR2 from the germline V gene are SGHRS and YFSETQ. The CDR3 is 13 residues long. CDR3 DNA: TGCGCCAGCAGGGCCCGAGGGCAGTTCGAGCAGTACGTC. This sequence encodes CASRARGQFEQYV.

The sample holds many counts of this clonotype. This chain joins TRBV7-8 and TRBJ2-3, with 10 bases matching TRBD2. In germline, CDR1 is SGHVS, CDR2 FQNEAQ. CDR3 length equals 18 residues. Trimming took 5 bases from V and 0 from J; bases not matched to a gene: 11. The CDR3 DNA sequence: TGTGCCAGCAGCGTGGGGAGCGGGGGGGGACTAAGCACAGATACGCAGTATTTT. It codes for CASSVGSGGGLSTDTQYF.

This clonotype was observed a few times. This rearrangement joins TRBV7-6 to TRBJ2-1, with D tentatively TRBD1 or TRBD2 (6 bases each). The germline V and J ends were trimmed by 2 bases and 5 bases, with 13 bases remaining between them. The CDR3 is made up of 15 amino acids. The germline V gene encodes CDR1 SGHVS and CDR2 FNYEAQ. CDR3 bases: TGTGCCAGCAGCTTATTGGGGGGCGCGAACAATGAGCAGTTCTTC. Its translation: CASSLLGGANNEQFF.